The 8 T cell receptor beta chains presented below share a single source sample, sequenced in a study of STAT5B mutations in CD4+ large granular lymphocyte leukemia. The data were produced by immunoSEQ multiplex PCR, yet TCRdb's version contains in-frame clones alone and is incomplete. This sample has about 21,000 clones, with 70% to 75% found just once. Material for sequencing was CD4+ T cells from blood buffy coats. Every receptor here comes from a human donor in good health.

This chain links TRBV7-8 with TRBJ2-1; TRBD2 matches at 9 bases. Germline CDR1 is SGHVS and CDR2 is FQNEAQ. The CDR3 contains 16 residues. The junction had 7 bases not matched to a gene; V was cut back by 0 bases and J by 7 bases. The CDR3 sequence: CASSLARGGAGNEQFF. The CDR3 nucleotides read TGTGCCAGCAGCTTAGCGCGCGGGGGGGCCGGTAATGAGCAGTTCTTC. Using reference TRBV7-8 and TRBJ2-1 for the parts outside the CDR3, the full variable domain is GAGVSQSPRYKVAKRGQDVALRCDPISGHVSLFWYQQALGQGPEFLTYFQNEAQLDKSGLPSDRFFAERPEGSVSTLKIQRTQQEDSAVYLCASSLARGGAGNEQFFGPGTRLTVL.

The J gene is TRBJ2-5, the V gene TRBV25-1; 12 nucleotides agree with TRBD1. The last part of the DNA fits TRBJ2-7 better; the J call may be wrong. In germline, CDR1 is MGHDK, CDR2 SYGVNS. This CDR3 contains 17 residues. The CDR3 is CASNMSKSRDRGHEQYF. DNA for the CDR3: TGTGCCAGCAACATGAGTAAATCCCGGGACAGGGGGCACGAGCAGTACTTC.

CDR3 sequence: CASSQGASGSFHEQYF. For the CDR3, the DNA is TGCGCCAGCAGCCAAGGAGCTAGCGGGAGCTTCCACGAGCAGTACTTC. The chain links TRBV4-1 to TRBJ2-7; TRBD2 matches 10 bases. Germline CDR1 and CDR2: MGHRA and YSYEKL. With V trimmed by 1 base and J by 5 bases, 8 bases remained unmatched. The CDR3 loop spans 16 amino acids.

The chain recombines TRBV15 with TRBJ1-3; D unresolved. The germline V gene encodes CDR1 LNHNV and CDR2 YYDKDF (reference sequence). The V gene lost 3 bases and the J gene lost 4 bases, with 10 bases spanning the gap. The CDR3 totals 14 residues. Here the CDR3 DNA reads TGTGCCACCAGCAGCCATAGCGTAGGAAACACCATATATTTT. Residues: CATSSHSVGNTIYF.

There are a few counts of this clone. The chain links TRBV4-3 to TRBJ1-1, with D maybe TRBD1 (6 bases). The CDR3 runs 15 residues. CDR1 and CDR2 from the germline V gene are LGHNA and YSLEER. V lost 4 bases and J 1 base, leaving 13 bases between the germline ends. CDR3 nucleotides: TGCGCCAGCAGCCGCGGACAGATCCCGAACACTGAAGCTTTCTTT. This codes for CASSRGQIPNTEAFF.

The chain joins TRBV30 to TRBJ2-7; 10 bases map to TRBD2. Germline V CDR1 and CDR2: GTSNPN, SVGIG (reference sequence). The CDR3 contains 11 residues. V trimming: 7 bases; J trimming: 8 bases; junction bases outside the gene matches: 5. The CDR3 nucleotides are TGTGCCTACCGACTAGCGGGCCAGCAGTACTTC. Its protein is CAYRLAGQQYF.

This sequence joins TRBV11-2 and TRBJ2-7, with 7 bases matching TRBD2. Per the germline V gene, CDR1 is SGHAT and CDR2 is FQNNGV. The CDR3 is 14 residues long. With V trimmed by 3 bases and J by 0 bases, 2 bases remained unmatched. The CDR3 nucleotides read TGTGCCAGCAGCTTCGGCGGGGGCTCCTACGAGCAGTACTTC. Protein sequence: CASSFGGGSYEQYF.

As regards this clone: At one end, the junction sequence differs from germline, possibly due to a read error. The chain employs TRBV18 and TRBJ1-2, with 7 nucleotides matching TRBD1. Germline V CDR1 and CDR2: KGHSH, LQKENI. The length of the CDR3 is 14 residues. CDR3 loop: CASLPQGTGDGYTF. CDR3 DNA: TGTGCCAGCTTACCACAGGGCACAGGGGATGGCTACACCTTC.